This T cell receptor (beta chain) is from a study of blood T cell repertoires in COVID-19. Study-level information: Samples representing acute and convalescent COVID-19 were sourced from the United States, Italy and Spain. Sources were T cells, B-cell-depleted T cells, or PBMCs; the material itself was cDNA or gDNA.

Assay used: immunoSEQ multiplex PCR; TCRdb lists only in-frame clones, some missing. In the table there are about 81,000 clones, roughly 80% of which are singletons. Germline lookup yields CDR1 GTSNPN and CDR2 SVGIG (reference sequence). Deletions cut 0 bases from V and 5 bases from J, with 8 bases between. The CDR3 consists of 12 residues. This clonotype originated in a human donor in a cohort sampled during active COVID-19. Sequences were obtained from peripheral blood. The V call is TRBV30, the J call TRBJ2-7; a possible D gene is TRBD1 (6 bases). Here the CDR3 reads CAWSVAGDEQYF. The CDR3 nucleotides are TGTGCCTGGAGTGTTGCAGGGGACGAGCAGTACTTC.